These 25 T cell receptor beta chains share one sample of origin, sequenced in a study of blood T cell repertoires in COVID-19. Assay used: immunoSEQ multiplex PCR; TCRdb lists only in-frame clones, some missing. The profile covers 200,000 to 300,000 clones, with about 85% appearing a single time and 4% to 5% taken by the ten largest. Sequenced sample: peripheral blood. These receptors were collected from a man between 60 and 75 years old with acute or convalescent COVID-19.

This clone was seen more than once but under ten times. V and J are TRBV7-3 and TRBJ2-3; 10 bases fit TRBD2. V gave up 5 bases and J gave up 3 bases; unmatched junction bases: 11. The V gene's germline CDR1 is SGHTA and CDR2 FQGTGA. CDR3 length equals 17 residues. The CDR3 here is CASSPRTSGGRTDTQYF. The CDR3 DNA reads as TGTGCCAGCAGCCCAAGGACTAGCGGAGGGAGGACAGATACGCAGTATTTT.

The chain recombines TRBV5-4 with TRBJ1-1; D is perhaps TRBD1 (6 bases). Germline V gives CDR1 SGHNT, CDR2 YYREEE (reference sequence). This CDR3 comprises 15 residues. V lost 3 bases and J 1 base, leaving 13 bases between the germline ends. The CDR3 loop is CASSYKDSPNTEAFF. Here the CDR3 DNA reads TGTGCCAGCAGCTATAAGGACAGTCCGAACACTGAAGCTTTCTTT.

CDR3 nucleotides: TGTGCCAGCAGTGAGTCAGGGGACTCACCCCTCCACTTT. Protein: CASSESGDSPLHF. V usage is TRBV6-1 and J usage is TRBJ1-6; D might be TRBD1 (6 bases). Trimming pared 3 bases from V and 10 bases from J, leaving 10 bases between. CDR1 and CDR2 from the germline V gene are MNHNS and SASEGT. CDR3 length: 13 residues.

This chain uses TRBV24-1 with TRBJ2-1, with 8 bases that match TRBD1. J lost 5 bases, V lost 4 bases, and 6 bases had no gene match. Germline assignment: CDR1 KGHDR and CDR2 SFDVKD. The CDR3 loop spans 15 amino acids. The CDR3 loop is CATSDPGTGDNEQFF. DNA for the CDR3: TGTGCCACCAGTGACCCCGGGACAGGAGACAATGAGCAGTTCTTC.

This chain uses TRBV19 with TRBJ2-3; 11 bases fit TRBD2. The germline CDR1 and CDR2 sequences are LNHDA and SQIVND (reference sequence). With V trimmed by 5 bases and J by 4 bases, 8 bases remained unmatched. The CDR3 has 16 amino acids. The CDR3 spells CASSLRLAGRADTQYF. The CDR3 DNA is TGTGCCAGTAGTCTTCGACTAGCGGGACGGGCAGATACGCAGTATTTT. The complete variable domain, with remaining parts taken from reference TRBV19 and TRBJ2-3, reads DGGITQSPKYLFRKEGQNVTLSCEQNLNHDAMYWYRQDPGQGLRLIYYSQIVNDFQKGDIAEGYSVSREKKESFPLTVTSAQKNPTAFYLCASSLRLAGRADTQYFGPGTRLTVL.

The gene calls are TRBV6-6 and TRBJ2-3, with a weak D call TRBD1 (5 bases). Trimming cost V 5 bases and J 0 bases, with 12 bases left between them. The CDR3 is made up of 15 amino acids. Germline values: CDR1 MNHNY, CDR2 SVGAGI (reference sequence). DNA of the CDR3: TGTGCCAGCAGTGTCACAGGTCAAAGCACAGATACGCAGTATTTT. Protein sequence: CASSVTGQSTDTQYF.

V usage is TRBV3-1 (or the pseudogene TRBV3-2) and J usage is TRBJ1-2, with a possible D match to TRBD1 (5 bases). V lost 0 bases and J 2 bases, leaving 16 bases between the germline ends. Germline V CDR1 and CDR2: LGHDT, YNNKEL (reference sequence). The CDR3 covers 17 residues. CDR3 amino acids: CASSQDLPSGGNYGYTF. In DNA, the CDR3 is TGTGCCAGCAGCCAAGATCTTCCCTCGGGGGGGAACTATGGCTACACCTTC.

The rearrangement links TRBV19 to TRBJ1-5, with TRBD1 matching 8 bases. Germline CDR1 LNHDA, CDR2 SQIVND (reference sequence). The CDR3 spans 14 residues. J was trimmed by 3 bases and V by 8 bases; bases with no gene match: 6. The CDR3 sequence: CASGGQEINQPQHF. CDR3 DNA sequence: TGTGCCAGTGGGGGACAGGAAATCAATCAGCCCCAGCATTTT.

This chain uses TRBV2 with TRBJ2-7, with a weak D call TRBD1 (6 bases). Germline V gene sequence: CDR1 SNHLY, CDR2 FYNNEI. V was pared by 3 bases and J by 3 bases, with 12 bases between. The CDR3 spans 14 residues. CDR3 bases: TGTGCCAGCAGTGATACGGACAGTGTCTACGAGCAGTACTTC. It yields the protein CASSDTDSVYEQYF.

This chain links TRBV11-2 with TRBJ2-1, with 10 bases aligning to TRBD1. V gave up 8 bases and J gave up 10 bases; unmatched junction bases: 11. The CDR3 is 14 residues long. CDR1 and CDR2 (germline): SGHAT, FQNNGV. CDR3 sequence (DNA): TGTGCCAGCCGCCCCGGGACAGGGGCAGGCGAGCAGTTCTTC. It is translated as CASRPGTGAGEQFF.

The V gene is TRBV24-1, the J gene TRBJ2-1, with 9 bases identical to TRBD2. CDR3 length: 16 residues. Germline V gene data show CDR1 as KGHDR and CDR2 as SFDVKD. With V trimmed by 7 bases and J by 5 bases, 11 bases remained unmatched. The CDR3 coding sequence is TGTGCCACCAGCTCTACCGGGGCGGGAGGGAACAATGAGCAGTTCTTC. This translates into CATSSTGAGGNNEQFF.

V is TRBV19 and J is TRBJ2-1; 14 nucleotides agree with TRBD2. This CDR3 spans 15 amino acids. The germline gives CDR1 LNHDA, CDR2 SQIVND (reference sequence). J gave up 10 bases and V 7 bases, and 9 bases lay outside the gene matches. Here the CDR3 reads CASNPGTSGSWEQFF. Here the CDR3 DNA reads TGTGCCAGTAACCCCGGGACTAGCGGGAGTTGGGAGCAGTTCTTC.

This clone came up a few times. The rearrangement joins TRBV15 to TRBJ2-5, with TRBD2 matching 16 bases. The CDR3 loop spans 18 amino acids. Per germline, CDR1 LNHNV and CDR2 YYDKDF (reference sequence). V lost 5 bases, J lost 4 bases, and 10 bases stayed unmatched. CDR3 amino acids: CATSGPRGLAGGRETQYF. CDR3 in DNA: TGTGCCACCAGCGGACCAAGGGGACTAGCGGGGGGGCGAGAGACCCAGTACTTC.

Concerning this clone: Other nucleotide sequences from this sample produce the same CDR3. In nucleotides, the CDR3 is TGCGCCAGCAGCCCGGGACAGGGCCAAGAGACCCAGTACTTC. Amino acids: CASSPGQGQETQYF. The chain carries TRBV4-3 and TRBJ2-5; TRBD1 matches at 9 bases. With 4 bases clipped from V and 1 base from J, the junction kept 1 base outside the gene matches. CDR3 size: 14 residues. CDR1 LGHNA and CDR2 YSLEER come from the germline V gene.

The chain links TRBV9 to TRBJ2-1; 12 bases are a match to TRBD1. J gave up 6 bases and V 2 bases, and 6 bases lay outside the gene matches. CDR3 length equals 16 residues. Germline loops: CDR1 SGDLS, CDR2 YYNGEE. CDR3 protein: CASSVPGQGAFNEQFF. The CDR3 DNA sequence: TGTGCCAGCAGCGTCCCGGGACAGGGGGCGTTCAATGAGCAGTTCTTC.

The CDR3 coding sequence is TGTGCCAGCAGTCCTTTCGGGACTAGCTCGGGCGAGCAGTACTTC. Its translation: CASSPFGTSSGEQYF. The V and J genes are TRBV25-1 and TRBJ2-7; 9 nucleotides match TRBD2. The CDR3 totals 15 residues. Germline loops: CDR1 MGHDK, CDR2 SYGVNS. Unmatched junction bases numbered 11, after V lost 5 bases and J lost 6 bases.

This chain connects TRBV6-6 to TRBJ2-7; 11 nucleotides agree with TRBD2. Germline CDR1 is MNHNY and CDR2 is SVGAGI (reference sequence). This CDR3 spans 16 amino acids. Trimming removed 6 bases from V and 3 bases from J; junction bases left unmatched: 10. CDR3 in amino acids: CASSTGGTSGSYEQYF. Written as DNA, the CDR3 is TGTGCCAGCAGCACCGGGGGGACTAGCGGAAGCTACGAGCAGTACTTC.

There are a few counts of this clone. As DNA, the CDR3 is TGTGCCAGCAGTGACCCCCTATCGACAGGGGGCATCAACACTGAAGCTTTCTTT. The encoded protein is CASSDPLSTGGINTEAFF. This chain links TRBV2 with TRBJ1-1, with 10 bases matching TRBD1. The CDR3 is 18 amino acids. V lost 3 bases, J lost 2 bases, and 12 bases stayed unmatched. Germline V gene data show CDR1 as SNHLY and CDR2 as FYNNEI.

The V and J genes are TRBV15 and TRBJ1-5; TRBD1 matches at 7 bases. From germline, CDR1 is LNHNV and CDR2 YYDKDF (reference sequence). V dropped 6 bases and J dropped 8; count of bases not matched to a gene: 13. This CDR3 contains 15 residues. CDR3 sequence reads: CATSQQGQGIKPQHF. The CDR3 DNA follows: TGTGCCACCAGTCAACAGGGGCAAGGGATCAAGCCCCAGCATTTT.

As DNA, the CDR3 is TGCGCCAGCACCACAGGGGGCTCTGGGGCCAACGTCCTGACTTTC. It is translated as CASTTGGSGANVLTF. The V and J genes are TRBV10-1 and TRBJ2-6; 8 nucleotides align to TRBD1. Germline CDR1 WNHNN, CDR2 SYGVQD (reference sequence). This CDR3 is 15 amino acids long. J was trimmed by 0 bases and V by 7 bases; bases with no gene match: 2.

The chain couples TRBV3-1 (or the pseudogene TRBV3-2) to TRBJ2-1, with 10 bases fitting TRBD1. J was trimmed by 8 bases and V by 6 bases; bases with no gene match: 10. Germline-derived CDR1 and CDR2 are LGHDT and YNNKEL (reference sequence). The CDR3 has 15 amino acids. Here the CDR3 reads CASREEGQGLHEQFF. CDR3 coding DNA: TGTGCCAGCAGGGAGGAGGGACAGGGGCTCCATGAGCAGTTCTTC.

The chain links TRBV6-2 or TRBV6-3 to TRBJ2-1; 8 bases are shared with TRBD2. This CDR3 has 18 residues. The germline V gene encodes CDR1 MNHEY and CDR2 SVGEGT. With 0 bases clipped from V and 3 bases from J, the junction kept 10 bases outside the gene matches. The CDR3 nucleotides read TGTGCCAGCAGTTACTCGCGCGGGGGGCCCTTATTCTACAATGAGCAGTTCTTC. It specifies CASSYSRGGPLFYNEQFF.

The chain is built from TRBV19 and TRBJ2-3; TRBD1 agrees at 8 bases. J lost 4 bases, V lost 3 bases, and 6 bases had no gene match. The V gene's germline CDR1 is LNHDA and CDR2 SQIVND (reference sequence). CDR3 length: 15 residues. This CDR3 is CASSMDRAGADTQYF. In DNA, the CDR3 is TGTGCCAGTAGTATGGACAGGGCCGGGGCAGATACGCAGTATTTT.

There are a few counts of this clone. V gene TRBV3-1 (or the pseudogene TRBV3-2) combines with J gene TRBJ2-7; 10 positions match TRBD1. Germline CDR1 and CDR2: LGHDT and YNNKEL (reference sequence). The CDR3 length is 13 residues. After removal of 6 bases from V and 6 bases from J, the junction contained 5 bases not matched to a gene. The CDR3: CASSRQGAGEQYF. In DNA form, the CDR3 reads TGTGCCAGCAGTCGACAGGGGGCAGGCGAGCAGTACTTC.

V usage is TRBV10-3 and J usage is TRBJ2-1, with D possibly being TRBD2 (7 bases). The CDR3 runs 22 residues. Trimming cost V 6 bases and J 8 bases, with 41 bases left between them. Germline V lookup: CDR1 ENHRY, CDR2 SYGVKD. CDR3 residues: CAIRAALGEGRFKEGGHDEQFF. The CDR3 coding sequence is TGTGCCATCAGGGCCGCCCTGGGGGAGGGACGCTTCAAAGAAGGGGGACACGATGAGCAGTTCTTC.